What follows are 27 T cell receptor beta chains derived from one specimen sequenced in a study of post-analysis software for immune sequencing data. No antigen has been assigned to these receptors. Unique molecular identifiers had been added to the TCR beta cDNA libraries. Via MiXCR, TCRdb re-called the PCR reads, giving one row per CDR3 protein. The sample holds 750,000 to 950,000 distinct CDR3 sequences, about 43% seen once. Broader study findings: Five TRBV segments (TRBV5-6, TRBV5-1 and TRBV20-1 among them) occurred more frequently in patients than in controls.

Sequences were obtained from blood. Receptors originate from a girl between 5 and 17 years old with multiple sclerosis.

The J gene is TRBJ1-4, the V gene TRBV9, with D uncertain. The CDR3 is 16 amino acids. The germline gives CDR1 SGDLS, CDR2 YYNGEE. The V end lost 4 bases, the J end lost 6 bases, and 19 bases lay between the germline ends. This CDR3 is CASSPASGEAYEKLFF. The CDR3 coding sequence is TGTGCCAGCAGCCCCGCTTCCGGTGAAGCTTATGAAAAACTGTTTTTT. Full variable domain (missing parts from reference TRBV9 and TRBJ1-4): DSGVTQTPKHLITATGQRVTLRCSPRSGDLSVYWYQQSLDQGLQFLIQYYNGEERAKGNILERFSAQQFPDLHSELNLSSLELGDSALYFCASSPASGEAYEKLFFGSGTQLSVL.

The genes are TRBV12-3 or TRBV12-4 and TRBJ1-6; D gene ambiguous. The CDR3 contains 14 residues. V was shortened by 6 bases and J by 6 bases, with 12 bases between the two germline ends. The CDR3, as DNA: TGTGCCAGCAGGACCAATCGGGGTAATTCACCCCTCCACTTT. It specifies CASRTNRGNSPLHF.

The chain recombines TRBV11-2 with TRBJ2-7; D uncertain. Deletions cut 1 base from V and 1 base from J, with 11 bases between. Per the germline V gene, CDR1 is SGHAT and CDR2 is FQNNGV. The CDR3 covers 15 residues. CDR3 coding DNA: TGTGCCAGCAGCTTAGTCCCGGCAGGATCCTACGAGCAGTACTTC. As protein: CASSLVPAGSYEQYF.

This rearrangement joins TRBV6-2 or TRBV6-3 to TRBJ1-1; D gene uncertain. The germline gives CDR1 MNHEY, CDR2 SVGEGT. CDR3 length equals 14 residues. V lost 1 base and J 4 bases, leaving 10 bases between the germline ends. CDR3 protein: CASSYLVGSTEAFF. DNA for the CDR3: TGTGCCAGCAGTTACTTGGTGGGAAGCACTGAAGCTTTCTTT.

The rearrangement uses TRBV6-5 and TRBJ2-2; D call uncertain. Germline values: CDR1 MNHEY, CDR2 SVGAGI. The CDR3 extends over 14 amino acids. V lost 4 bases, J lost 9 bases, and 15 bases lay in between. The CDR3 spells CASSSARWLRELFF. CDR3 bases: TGTGCCAGCAGTTCGGCTAGATGGCTCCGGGAGCTGTTTTTT.

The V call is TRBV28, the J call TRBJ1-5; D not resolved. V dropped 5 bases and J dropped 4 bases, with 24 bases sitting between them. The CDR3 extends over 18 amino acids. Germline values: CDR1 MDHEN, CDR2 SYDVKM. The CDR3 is CASSPTPFEWSGNQPQHF. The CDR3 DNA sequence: TGTGCCAGCAGTCCTACCCCTTTCGAATGGTCTGGGAATCAGCCCCAGCATTTT.

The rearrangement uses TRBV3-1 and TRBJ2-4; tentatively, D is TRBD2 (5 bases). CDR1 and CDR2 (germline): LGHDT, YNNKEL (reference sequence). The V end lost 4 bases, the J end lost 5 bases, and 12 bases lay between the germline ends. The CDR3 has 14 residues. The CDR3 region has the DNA TGTGCCAGCAGCCCCCCGGACGGGGAAAACATTCAGTACTTC. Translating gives CASSPPDGENIQYF.

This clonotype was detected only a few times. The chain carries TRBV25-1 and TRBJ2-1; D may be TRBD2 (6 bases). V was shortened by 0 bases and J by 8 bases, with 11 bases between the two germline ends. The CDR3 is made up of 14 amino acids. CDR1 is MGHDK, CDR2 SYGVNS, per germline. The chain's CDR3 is CASSEYRTMDEQFF. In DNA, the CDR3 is TGTGCCAGCAGTGAATATAGGACTATGGATGAGCAGTTCTTC.

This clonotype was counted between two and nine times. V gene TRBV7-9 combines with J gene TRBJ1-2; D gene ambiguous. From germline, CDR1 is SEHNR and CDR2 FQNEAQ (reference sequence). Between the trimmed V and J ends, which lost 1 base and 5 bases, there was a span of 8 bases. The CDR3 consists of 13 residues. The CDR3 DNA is TGTGCCAGCAGCTTAGTTGTGGAGTATGGCTACACCTTC. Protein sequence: CASSLVVEYGYTF.

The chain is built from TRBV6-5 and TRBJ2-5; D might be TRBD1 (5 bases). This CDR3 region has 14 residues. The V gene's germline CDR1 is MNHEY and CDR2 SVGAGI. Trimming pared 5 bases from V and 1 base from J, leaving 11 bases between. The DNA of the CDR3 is TGTGCCAGCAGTGCACAGGTTCCCCAAGAGACCCAGTACTTC. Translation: CASSAQVPQETQYF.

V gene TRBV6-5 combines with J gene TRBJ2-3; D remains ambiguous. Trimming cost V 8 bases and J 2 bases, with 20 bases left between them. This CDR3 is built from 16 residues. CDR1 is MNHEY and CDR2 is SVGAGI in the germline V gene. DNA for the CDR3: TGTGCCAGCTCGAAACTCGCAGAAATGAACACAGATACGCAGTATTTT. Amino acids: CASSKLAEMNTDTQYF.

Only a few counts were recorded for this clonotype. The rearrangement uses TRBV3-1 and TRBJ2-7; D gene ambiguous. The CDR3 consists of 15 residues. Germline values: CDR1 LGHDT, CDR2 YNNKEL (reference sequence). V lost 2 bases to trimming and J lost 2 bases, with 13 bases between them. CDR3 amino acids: CASSQSTRFPYEQYF. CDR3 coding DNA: TGTGCCAGCAGCCAATCGACCAGGTTTCCCTACGAGCAGTACTTC.

The CDR3 reads CASSQDQGGRASYEQYF. CDR3 coding DNA: TGCGCCAGCAGCCAAGATCAAGGCGGGAGGGCTTCCTACGAGCAGTACTTC. The gene calls are TRBV4-1 and TRBJ2-7; 9 bases are a match to TRBD2. The CDR3 contains 17 residues. CDR1 MGHRA and CDR2 YSYEKL come from the germline V gene. The V gene end was trimmed by 0 bases and the J gene end by 1 base; junction bases not matched to a gene: 7.

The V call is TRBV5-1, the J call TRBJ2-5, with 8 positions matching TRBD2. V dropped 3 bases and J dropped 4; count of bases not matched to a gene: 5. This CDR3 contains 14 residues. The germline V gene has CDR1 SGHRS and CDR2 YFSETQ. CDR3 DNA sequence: TGCGCCAGCAGCTCGGGACTAGATGGAGAGACCCAGTACTTC. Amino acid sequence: CASSSGLDGETQYF.

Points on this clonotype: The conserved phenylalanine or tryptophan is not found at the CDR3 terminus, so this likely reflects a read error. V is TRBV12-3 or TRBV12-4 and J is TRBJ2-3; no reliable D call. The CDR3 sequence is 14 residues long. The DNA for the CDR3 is TGTGCCAGCAGTTGGAGCTCGAACACAGATGCGCAGTATTTA. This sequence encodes CASSWSSNTDAQYL.

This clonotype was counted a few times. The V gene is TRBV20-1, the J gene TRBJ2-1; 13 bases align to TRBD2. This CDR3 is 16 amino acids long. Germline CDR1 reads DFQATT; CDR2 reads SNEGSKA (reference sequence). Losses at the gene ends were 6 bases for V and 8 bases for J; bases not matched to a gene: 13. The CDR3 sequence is CSARAGTSGIWDEQFF. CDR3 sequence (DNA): TGCAGTGCCCGAGCCGGGACTAGCGGGATATGGGATGAGCAGTTCTTC.

The chain's CDR3 is CASSSGGSSPYEQYF. The CDR3 DNA sequence: TGTGCCAGCAGCTCAGGGGGGTCGTCCCCCTACGAGCAGTACTTC. The V gene is TRBV7-9, the J gene TRBJ2-7; D might be TRBD1 (7 bases). Trimming removed 4 bases from V and 2 bases from J, with 15 bases in between. The germline gives CDR1 SEHNR, CDR2 FQNEAQ (reference sequence). CDR3 length: 15 residues.

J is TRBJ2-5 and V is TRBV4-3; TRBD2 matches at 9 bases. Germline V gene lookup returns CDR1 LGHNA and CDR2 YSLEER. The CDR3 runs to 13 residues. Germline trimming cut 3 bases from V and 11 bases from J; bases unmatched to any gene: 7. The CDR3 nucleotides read TGCGCCAGCAGCCAGCAGACTAGCGGTGAGCAGTACTTC. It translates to CASSQQTSGEQYF.

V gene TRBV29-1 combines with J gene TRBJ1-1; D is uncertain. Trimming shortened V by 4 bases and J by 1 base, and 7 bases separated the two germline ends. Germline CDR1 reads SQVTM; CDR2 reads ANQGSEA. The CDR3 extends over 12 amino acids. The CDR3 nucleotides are TGCAGCGTTGGATCCCAGAACACTGAAGCTTTCTTT. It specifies CSVGSQNTEAFF.

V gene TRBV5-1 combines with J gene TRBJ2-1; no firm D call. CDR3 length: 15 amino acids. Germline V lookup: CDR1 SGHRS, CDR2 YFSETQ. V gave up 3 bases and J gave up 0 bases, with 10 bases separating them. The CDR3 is CASSSDPSSYNEQFF. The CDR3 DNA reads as TGCGCCAGCAGCTCCGACCCGAGCTCCTACAATGAGCAGTTCTTC. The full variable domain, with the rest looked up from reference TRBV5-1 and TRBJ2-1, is KAGVTQTPRYLIKTRGQQVTLSCSPISGHRSVSWYQQTPGQGLQFLFEYFSETQRNKGNFPGRFSGRQFSNSRSEMNVSTLELGDSALYLCASSSDPSSYNEQFFGPGTRLTVL.

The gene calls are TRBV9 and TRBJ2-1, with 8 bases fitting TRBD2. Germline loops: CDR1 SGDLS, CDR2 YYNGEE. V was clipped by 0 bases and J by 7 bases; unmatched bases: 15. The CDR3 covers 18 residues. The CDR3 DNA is TGTGCCAGCAGCGTAGCGGGGACGGGAGGGCCTCTTGTAAATGAGCAGTTCTTC. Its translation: CASSVAGTGGPLVNEQFF.

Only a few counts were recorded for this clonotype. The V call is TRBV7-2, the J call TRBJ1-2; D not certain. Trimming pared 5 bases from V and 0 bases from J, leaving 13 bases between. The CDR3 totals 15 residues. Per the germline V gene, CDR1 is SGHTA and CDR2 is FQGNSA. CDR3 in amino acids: CASSPGHGANYGYTF. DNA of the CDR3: TGTGCCAGCAGCCCCGGGCATGGAGCTAACTATGGCTACACCTTC.

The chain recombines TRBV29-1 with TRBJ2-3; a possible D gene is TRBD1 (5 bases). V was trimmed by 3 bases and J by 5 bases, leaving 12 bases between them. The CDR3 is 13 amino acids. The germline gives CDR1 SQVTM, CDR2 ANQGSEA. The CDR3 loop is CSVEVPGKDTQYF. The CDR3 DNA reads TGCAGCGTTGAGGTTCCAGGGAAAGATACGCAGTATTTT.

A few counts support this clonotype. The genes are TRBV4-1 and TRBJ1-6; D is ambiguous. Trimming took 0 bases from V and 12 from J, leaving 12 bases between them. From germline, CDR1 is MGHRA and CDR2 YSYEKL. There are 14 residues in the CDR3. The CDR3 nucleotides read TGCGCCAGCAGCCAAGATCGGGCGGGTGGACCCCTCCACTTT. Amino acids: CASSQDRAGGPLHF.

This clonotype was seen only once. The chain's CDR3 is CASRKEYRGGPIRPAGPDTQYF. The CDR3 DNA sequence: TGTGCCAGCAGAAAGGAGTATAGGGGAGGGCCGATTCGGCCGGCCGGCCCAGATACGCAGTATTTT. The V gene is TRBV12-3 or TRBV12-4, the J gene TRBJ2-3; 7 nucleotides agree with TRBD2. The CDR3 loop spans 22 amino acids. Losses at the gene ends were 6 bases for V and 4 bases for J; bases not matched to a gene: 31.

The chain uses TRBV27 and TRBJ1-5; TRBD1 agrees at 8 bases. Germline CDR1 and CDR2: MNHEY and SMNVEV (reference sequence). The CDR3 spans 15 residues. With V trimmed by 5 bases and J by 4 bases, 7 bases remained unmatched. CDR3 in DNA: TGTGCCAGCAGTAAAACCGGGACAGGTAATCAGCCCCAGCATTTT. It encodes CASSKTGTGNQPQHF.

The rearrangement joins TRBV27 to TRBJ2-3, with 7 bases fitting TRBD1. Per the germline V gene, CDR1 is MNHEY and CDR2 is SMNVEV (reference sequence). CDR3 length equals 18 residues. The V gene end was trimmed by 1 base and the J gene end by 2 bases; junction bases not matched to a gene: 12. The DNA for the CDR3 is TGTGCCAGCAGTTTATATCCCCCGACAGGGACCCCCACAGATACGCAGTATTTT. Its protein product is CASSLYPPTGTPTDTQYF.